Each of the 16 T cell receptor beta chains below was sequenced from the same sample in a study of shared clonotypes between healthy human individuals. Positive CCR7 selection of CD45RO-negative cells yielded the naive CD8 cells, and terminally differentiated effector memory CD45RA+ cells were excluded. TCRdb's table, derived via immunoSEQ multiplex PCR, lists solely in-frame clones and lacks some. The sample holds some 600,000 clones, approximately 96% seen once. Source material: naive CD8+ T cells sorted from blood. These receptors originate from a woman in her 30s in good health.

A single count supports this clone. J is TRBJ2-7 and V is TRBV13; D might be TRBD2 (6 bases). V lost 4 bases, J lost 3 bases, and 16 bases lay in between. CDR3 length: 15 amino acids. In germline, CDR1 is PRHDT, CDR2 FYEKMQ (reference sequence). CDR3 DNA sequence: TGTGCCAGCAGCTCAAACTTCGGGGGTCTCTACGAGCAGTACTTC. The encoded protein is CASSSNFGGLYEQYF.

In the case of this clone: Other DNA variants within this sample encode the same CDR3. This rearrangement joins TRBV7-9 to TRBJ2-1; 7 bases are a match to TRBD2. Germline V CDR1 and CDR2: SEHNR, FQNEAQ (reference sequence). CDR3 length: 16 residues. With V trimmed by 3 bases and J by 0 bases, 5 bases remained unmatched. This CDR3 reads CASSLSGRSSYNEQFF. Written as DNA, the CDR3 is TGTGCCAGCAGCTTGTCCGGGAGGAGCTCCTACAATGAGCAGTTCTTC. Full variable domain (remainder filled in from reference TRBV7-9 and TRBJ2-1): DTGVSQNPRHKITKRGQNVTFRCDPISEHNRLYWYRQTLGQGPEFLTYFQNEAQLEKSRLLSDRFSAERPKGSFSTLEIQRTEQGDSAMYLCASSLSGRSSYNEQFFGPGTRLTVL.

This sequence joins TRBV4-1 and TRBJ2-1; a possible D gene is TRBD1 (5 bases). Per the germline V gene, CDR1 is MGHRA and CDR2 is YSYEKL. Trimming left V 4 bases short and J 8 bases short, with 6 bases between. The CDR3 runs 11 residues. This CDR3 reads CASSRGYEQFF. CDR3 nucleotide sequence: TGCGCCAGCAGCCGGGGCTATGAGCAGTTCTTC.

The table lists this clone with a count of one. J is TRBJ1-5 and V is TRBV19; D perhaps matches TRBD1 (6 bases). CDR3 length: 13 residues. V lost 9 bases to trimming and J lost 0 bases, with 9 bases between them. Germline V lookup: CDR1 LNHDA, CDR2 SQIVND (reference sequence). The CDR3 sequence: CARGQHSNQPQHF. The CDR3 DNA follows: TGTGCCAGAGGACAGCATAGCAATCAGCCCCAGCATTTT.

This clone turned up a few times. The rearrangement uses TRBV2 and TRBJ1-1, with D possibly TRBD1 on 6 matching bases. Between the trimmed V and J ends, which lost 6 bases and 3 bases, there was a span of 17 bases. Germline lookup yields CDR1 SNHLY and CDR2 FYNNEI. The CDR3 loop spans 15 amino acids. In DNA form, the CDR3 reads TGTGCCAGCAGGTACCGGGACACCTTAGACACTGAAGCTTTCTTT. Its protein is CASRYRDTLDTEAFF.

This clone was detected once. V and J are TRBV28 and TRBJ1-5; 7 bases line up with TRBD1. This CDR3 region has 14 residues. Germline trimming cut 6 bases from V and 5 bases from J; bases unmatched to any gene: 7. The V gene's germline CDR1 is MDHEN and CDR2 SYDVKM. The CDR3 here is CASSSNRGDQPQHF. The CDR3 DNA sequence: TGTGCCAGCAGCTCTAACAGGGGTGATCAGCCCCAGCATTTT.

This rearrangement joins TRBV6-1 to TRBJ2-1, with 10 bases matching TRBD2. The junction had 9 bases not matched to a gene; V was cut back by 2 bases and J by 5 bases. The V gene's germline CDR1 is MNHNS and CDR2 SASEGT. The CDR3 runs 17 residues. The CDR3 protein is CASSEWWSGRVDNEQFF. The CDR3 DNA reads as TGTGCCAGCAGTGAATGGTGGAGCGGGAGGGTGGACAATGAGCAGTTCTTC.

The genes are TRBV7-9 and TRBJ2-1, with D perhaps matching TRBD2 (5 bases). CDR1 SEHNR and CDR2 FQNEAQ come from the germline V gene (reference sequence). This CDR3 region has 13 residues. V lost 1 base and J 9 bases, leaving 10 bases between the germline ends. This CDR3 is CASSLGVGSEQFF. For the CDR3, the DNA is TGTGCCAGCAGCTTAGGGGTAGGGAGTGAGCAGTTCTTC.

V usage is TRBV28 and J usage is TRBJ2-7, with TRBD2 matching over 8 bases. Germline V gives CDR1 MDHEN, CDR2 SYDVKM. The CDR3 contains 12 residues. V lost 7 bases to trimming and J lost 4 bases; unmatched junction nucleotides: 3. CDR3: CASKGLGYEQYF. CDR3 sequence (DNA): TGTGCCAGCAAGGGACTAGGGTACGAGCAGTACTTC.

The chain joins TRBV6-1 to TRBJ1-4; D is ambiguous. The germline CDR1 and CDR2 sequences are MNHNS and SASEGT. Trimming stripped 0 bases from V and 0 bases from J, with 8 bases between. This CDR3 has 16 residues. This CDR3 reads CASSEAPLTTNEKLFF. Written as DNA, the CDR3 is TGTGCCAGCAGTGAAGCGCCTCTAACAACTAATGAAAAACTGTTTTTT.

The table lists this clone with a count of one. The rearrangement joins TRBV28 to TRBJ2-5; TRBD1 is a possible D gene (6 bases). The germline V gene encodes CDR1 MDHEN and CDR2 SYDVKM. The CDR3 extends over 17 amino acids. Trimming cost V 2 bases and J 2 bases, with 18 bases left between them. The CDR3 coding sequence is TGTGCCAGCAGTTTAGGCCGGACAGAAAAGGAGCAAGAGACCCAGTACTTC. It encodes CASSLGRTEKEQETQYF.

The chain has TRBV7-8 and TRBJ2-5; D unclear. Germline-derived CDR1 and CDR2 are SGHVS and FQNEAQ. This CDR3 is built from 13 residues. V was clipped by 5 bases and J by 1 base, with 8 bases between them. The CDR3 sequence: CASSTQAQETQYF. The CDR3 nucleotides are TGTGCCAGCAGCACCCAGGCCCAAGAGACCCAGTACTTC.

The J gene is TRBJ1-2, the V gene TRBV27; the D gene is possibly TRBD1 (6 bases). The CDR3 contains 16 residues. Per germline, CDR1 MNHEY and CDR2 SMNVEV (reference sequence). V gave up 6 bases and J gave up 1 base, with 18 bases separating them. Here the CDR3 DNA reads TGTGCCAGCAGGAAATATGGAGGGGGGAATAACTATGGCTACACCTTC. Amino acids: CASRKYGGGNNYGYTF.

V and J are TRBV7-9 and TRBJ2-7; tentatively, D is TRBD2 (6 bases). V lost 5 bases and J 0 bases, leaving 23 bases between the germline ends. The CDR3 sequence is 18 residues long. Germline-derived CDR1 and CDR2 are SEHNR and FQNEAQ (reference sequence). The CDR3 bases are TGTGCCAGCAGCCCCCCCCGCGTTGGGGGACTGAACTCCTACGAGCAGTACTTC. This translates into CASSPPRVGGLNSYEQYF.

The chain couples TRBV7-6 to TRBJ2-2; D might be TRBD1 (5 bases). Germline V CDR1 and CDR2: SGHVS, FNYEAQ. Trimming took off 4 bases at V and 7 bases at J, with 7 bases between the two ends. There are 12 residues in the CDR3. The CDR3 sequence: CASSWGSGELFF. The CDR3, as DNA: TGTGCCAGCAGCTGGGGCAGCGGGGAGCTGTTTTTT.

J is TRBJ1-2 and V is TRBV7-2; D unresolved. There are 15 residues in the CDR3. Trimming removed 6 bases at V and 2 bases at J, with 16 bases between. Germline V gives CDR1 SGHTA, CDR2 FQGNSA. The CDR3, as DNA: TGTGCCAGCAGATTGGCCCAACATTCGAACTATGGCTACACCTTC. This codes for CASRLAQHSNYGYTF.